These 32 T cell receptor beta chains share one sample of origin, sequenced in a study of control samples from healthy donors and cancer patients. The method was immunoSEQ multiplex PCR; TCRdb's version includes in-frame clones alone and lacks a portion of them. In all, the sample yields some 190,000 clones. The sample was blood. These receptors were taken from a woman aged 25 to 39 in good health.

The V and J genes are TRBV21-1 and TRBJ2-7; the tabulated D call, TRBD2, remains unverified against the DNA. TRBV21-1 is termed a pseudogene. This CDR3 spans 15 amino acids. This CDR3 reads CASSPSGGAHYEQYF. The CDR3 DNA is TGTGCCAGCAGCCCTAGCGGGGGGGCCCACTACGAGCAGTACTTC.

The chain has TRBV4-1 and TRBJ1-4, with D perhaps matching TRBD1 (6 bases). V was pared by 2 bases and J by 1 base, with 11 bases between. Germline loops: CDR1 MGHRA, CDR2 YSYEKL. CDR3 length: 16 residues. DNA of the CDR3: TGCGCCAGCAGCCAAAAACCAGGGGAAACTAATGAAAAACTGTTTTTT. Amino acid sequence: CASSQKPGETNEKLFF.

The chain is built from TRBV5-1 and TRBJ1-6; 7 bases are shared with TRBD1. The CDR3 consists of 16 residues. Trimming cost V 0 bases and J 8 bases; bases outside gene matches: 8. Germline assignment: CDR1 SGHRS and CDR2 YFSETQ. CDR3 nucleotide sequence: TGCGCCAGCAGCTTGGACAGGGGTATGTTTTATTCACCCCTCCACTTT. It encodes CASSLDRGMFYSPLHF.

The genes are TRBV5-1 and TRBJ1-2; D is possibly TRBD1 (6 bases). Germline lookup yields CDR1 SGHRS and CDR2 YFSETQ. The CDR3 has 16 amino acids. The germline V and J ends were trimmed by 0 bases and 6 bases, with 18 bases remaining between them. DNA for the CDR3: TGCGCCAGCAGCTTGGCCTCAGGGGAGGCCATGAATGGCTACACCTTC. Residues: CASSLASGEAMNGYTF.

This sequence joins TRBV11-2 and TRBJ2-2; D remains ambiguous. This CDR3 spans 17 amino acids. Trimming removed 7 bases at V and 3 bases at J, with 21 bases between. CDR1 and CDR2 from the germline V gene are SGHAT and FQNNGV. The CDR3 DNA reads as TGTGCCAGCATCCATCGGTCCCCCCCACCTTACACCGGGGAGCTGTTTTTT. Its protein product is CASIHRSPPPYTGELFF. Variable domain in full (rest from reference TRBV11-2 and TRBJ2-2): EAGVAQSPRYKIIEKRQSVAFWCNPISGHATLYWYQQILGQGPKLLIQFQNNGVVDDSQLPKDRFSAERLKGVDSTLKIQPAKLEDSAVYLCASIHRSPPPYTGELFFGEGSRLTVL.

The rearrangement links TRBV6-5 to TRBJ1-2; no clear D gene. Germline CDR1 and CDR2: MNHEY and SVGAGI. CDR3 length equals 14 residues. Trimming removed 6 bases from V and 4 bases from J, with 15 bases in between. The DNA of the CDR3 is TGTGCCAGCAGCCCCACGTGGCCATCCTATGGCTACACCTTC. It encodes CASSPTWPSYGYTF.

J is TRBJ2-3 and V is TRBV19, with D maybe TRBD2 (6 bases). CDR3 size: 14 residues. V shed 5 bases and J shed 2 bases, with 11 bases lying between them. Germline lookup yields CDR1 LNHDA and CDR2 SQIVND (reference sequence). CDR3 in DNA: TGTGCCAGTAGTCAAAGGGGACTCACAGATACGCAGTATTTT. Protein product: CASSQRGLTDTQYF.

The chain couples TRBV2 to TRBJ1-1; no reliable D call. The CDR3 extends over 13 amino acids. Germline-derived CDR1 and CDR2 are SNHLY and FYNNEI. V lost 7 bases to trimming and J lost 0 bases, with 9 bases between them. The CDR3 here is CASTALMNTEAFF. The CDR3 DNA reads TGTGCCAGCACGGCCTTGATGAACACTGAAGCTTTCTTT.

The chain combines TRBV9 with TRBJ2-7; D may match TRBD1 or TRBD2 (6 bases each). V was cut by 0 bases and J by 2 bases, with 12 bases left in between. In germline, CDR1 is SGDLS, CDR2 YYNGEE. This CDR3 contains 15 residues. CDR3 in amino acids: CASSVGPGAPYEQYF. CDR3 nucleotides: TGTGCCAGCAGCGTAGGCCCGGGGGCCCCCTACGAGCAGTACTTC.

The chain joins TRBV7-2 to TRBJ1-4; 11 bases are shared with TRBD1. This CDR3 has 16 amino acids. Germline V gene sequence: CDR1 SGHTA, CDR2 FQGNSA. The V gene end was trimmed by 5 bases and the J gene end by 6 bases; junction bases not matched to a gene: 8. The CDR3 protein is CASSLFPGQGDEKLFF. As DNA, the CDR3 is TGTGCCAGCAGCCTATTTCCGGGACAGGGGGATGAAAAACTGTTTTTT.

As concerns this clone: This same CDR3 is encoded by further DNA sequences in the sample. V gene TRBV6-5 combines with J gene TRBJ1-4; no reliable D call. Germline CDR1 and CDR2: MNHEY and SVGAGI. There are 14 residues in the CDR3. The V end lost 2 bases, the J end lost 2 bases, and 6 bases lay between the germline ends. CDR3 bases: TGTGCCAGCAGTTACGGAGGGACTAATGAAAAACTGTTTTTT. Protein: CASSYGGTNEKLFF.

The V gene is TRBV18, the J gene TRBJ2-3; no reliable D call. The CDR3 covers 13 residues. V was shortened by 4 bases and J by 4 bases, with 9 bases between the two germline ends. Germline CDR1 KGHSH, CDR2 LQKENI. The CDR3 is CASSLRLADTQYF. The CDR3 DNA follows: TGTGCCAGCTCACTCCGCCTTGCAGATACGCAGTATTTT.

V usage is TRBV18 and J usage is TRBJ2-7; TRBD1 agrees at 7 bases. V was pared by 5 bases and J by 5 bases, with 12 bases of the junction left unmatched. CDR1 and CDR2 from the germline V gene are KGHSH and LQKENI. The CDR3 consists of 15 residues. CDR3 sequence: CASSSKVGQAHEQYF. DNA of the CDR3: TGTGCCAGCTCATCCAAAGTTGGACAGGCCCACGAGCAGTACTTC.

The J gene is TRBJ2-1, the V gene TRBV27; no clear D gene. In germline, CDR1 is MNHEY, CDR2 SMNVEV (reference sequence). Trimming removed 4 bases at V and 3 bases at J, with 19 bases between. This CDR3 contains 17 residues. This chain's CDR3 is CASSSTLIVQHYNEQFF. The DNA of the CDR3 is TGTGCCAGCAGTTCCACCCTGATTGTACAGCACTACAATGAGCAGTTCTTC.

This chain links TRBV5-1 with TRBJ1-2; D perhaps matches TRBD1 (6 bases). Between the trimmed V and J ends, which lost 5 bases and 7 bases, there was a span of 15 bases. This CDR3 comprises 13 residues. CDR1 and CDR2 (germline): SGHRS, YFSETQ. DNA for the CDR3: TGCGCCAGCAGAGCAGGGGAGGTCGGTGGCTACACCTTC. This translates into CASRAGEVGGYTF. The full variable domain, its missing parts supplied by reference TRBV5-1 and TRBJ1-2, is KAGVTQTPRYLIKTRGQQVTLSCSPISGHRSVSWYQQTPGQGLQFLFEYFSETQRNKGNFPGRFSGRQFSNSRSEMNVSTLELGDSALYLCASRAGEVGGYTFGSGTRLTVV.

The chain is built from TRBV10-2 and TRBJ2-7; 9 bases fit TRBD1. Germline values: CDR1 WSHSY, CDR2 SAAADI. Trimming cost V 8 bases and J 2 bases; bases outside gene matches: 16. This CDR3 has 17 residues. The CDR3 reads CASRDRALVTHAYEQYF. The CDR3 DNA reads as TGCGCCAGCCGGGACAGGGCCCTCGTTACTCACGCCTACGAGCAGTACTTC.

The chain recombines TRBV2 with TRBJ2-1; D call uncertain. Germline V lookup: CDR1 SNHLY, CDR2 FYNNEI. This CDR3 spans 10 amino acids. Trimming cost V 8 bases and J 7 bases, with 6 bases left between them. The CDR3 loop is CASLTNEQFF. The DNA for the CDR3 is TGTGCCAGCTTAACAAATGAGCAGTTCTTC.

This rearrangement joins TRBV21-1 to TRBJ1-5. TRBV21-1 counts as a pseudogene. This CDR3 is 15 amino acids long. CDR3 bases: TGTGCCAGCAGCAAAGAGGGCGCTAGCAATCAGCCCCAGCATTTT. It codes for CASSKEGASNQPQHF.

The chain links TRBV12-3 or TRBV12-4 to TRBJ1-2, with a weak D call TRBD1 (6 bases). Trimming left V 6 bases short and J 6 bases short, with 14 bases between. This CDR3 is built from 13 residues. The CDR3 nucleotides are TGTGCCAGCAGGACTGGGGGGGGGCATGGCTACACCTTC. Protein product: CASRTGGGHGYTF.

J is TRBJ1-4 and V is TRBV28, with D hard to call. The V and J ends lost 6 bases and 9 bases respectively, with 14 bases between them. Per the germline V gene, CDR1 is MDHEN and CDR2 is SYDVKM. This CDR3 is built from 13 residues. This CDR3 is CASSPRPPQKLFF. In DNA, the CDR3 is TGTGCCAGCAGCCCCCGCCCCCCCCAAAAACTGTTTTTT.

The V call is TRBV12-3 or TRBV12-4, the J call TRBJ1-2; D uncertain. CDR3 length equals 12 residues. V was pared by 3 bases and J by 5 bases, with 7 bases between. In DNA, the CDR3 is TGTGCCAGCAGTTTGTCAATTTATGGCTACACCTTC. Amino acids: CASSLSIYGYTF.

On this clone: The limits of the CDR3 on the DNA are not certain, so only TCRdb's listed CDR3 is given. The chain recombines TRBV21-1 with TRBJ1-2; TRBD1 was called by the table and not checked on the DNA. TRBV21-1 is a documented pseudogene. The CDR3 spans 15 residues, counting both ends. The CDR3 loop is CASSFGQGANYGYTF.

CDR3 sequence reads: CASSPGTGGNEQFF. CDR3 DNA: TGCGCCAGCAGTCCCGGGACAGGGGGCAATGAGCAGTTCTTC. V gene TRBV5-1 combines with J gene TRBJ2-1; 11 bases are shared with TRBD1. V trimming: 5 bases; J trimming: 6 bases; junction bases outside the gene matches: 4. The CDR3 runs to 14 residues. Germline values: CDR1 SGHRS, CDR2 YFSETQ.

This sequence joins TRBV7-6 and TRBJ1-1, with D possibly TRBD1 on 5 matching bases. Trimming shortened V by 6 bases and J by 6 bases, and 11 bases separated the two germline ends. Germline values: CDR1 SGHVS, CDR2 FNYEAQ. CDR3 length: 12 amino acids. This CDR3 is CASSSDSAEAFF. Written as DNA, the CDR3 is TGTGCCAGCAGTTCAGACAGCGCTGAAGCTTTCTTT. Full variable domain (rest looked up from reference TRBV7-6 and TRBJ1-1): GAGVSQSPRYKVTKRGQDVALRCDPISGHVSLYWYRQALGQGPEFLTYFNYEAQQDKSGLPNDRFSAERPEGSISTLTIQRTEQRDSAMYRCASSSDSAEAFFGQGTRLTVV.

The J gene is TRBJ1-5, the V gene TRBV27; possibly TRBD1 for D (5 bases). The V end lost 6 bases, the J end lost 3 bases, and 9 bases lay between the germline ends. There are 13 residues in the CDR3. The germline V gene has CDR1 MNHEY and CDR2 SMNVEV (reference sequence). CDR3 in DNA: TGTGCCAGCAGGGGGACGGCCAATCAGCCCCAGCATTTT. Residues: CASRGTANQPQHF.

The chain couples TRBV5-4 to TRBJ2-1; 8 nucleotides line up with TRBD2. This CDR3 is built from 14 residues. Germline V lookup: CDR1 SGHNT, CDR2 YYREEE (reference sequence). The trim removed 3 bases at V and 6 bases at J, leaving 5 bases unmatched. CDR3 nucleotides: TGTGCCAGCAGCTCGGGGGGGGGCCCCAATGAGCAGTTCTTC. Its protein product is CASSSGGGPNEQFF. Together with reference TRBV5-4 and TRBJ2-1, the CDR3 gives the full variable domain: ETGVTQSPTHLIKTRGQQVTLRCSSQSGHNTVSWYQQALGQGPQFIFQYYREEENGRGNFPPRFSGLQFPNYSSELNVNALELDDSALYLCASSSGGGPNEQFFGPGTRLTVL.

The chain is built from TRBV7-2 and TRBJ2-7, with a tentative D call TRBD1 (5 bases). The V gene's germline CDR1 is SGHTA and CDR2 FQGNSA. Trimming stripped 5 bases from V and 3 bases from J, with 17 bases between. This CDR3 region has 15 residues. For the CDR3, the DNA is TGTGCCAGCAGCGAGACAGTTTCTAGGGGCTACGAGCAGTACTTC. The encoded protein is CASSETVSRGYEQYF. Supplemented by reference TRBV7-2 and TRBJ2-7, the full variable domain reads GAGVSQSPSNKVTEKGKDVELRCDPISGHTALYWYRQSLGQGLEFLIYFQGNSAPDKSGLPSDRFSAERTGGSVSTLTIQRTQQEDSAVYLCASSETVSRGYEQYFGPGTRLTVT.

The chain couples TRBV18 to TRBJ1-1, with D tentatively TRBD1 (5 bases). V was pared by 3 bases and J by 1 base, with 12 bases between. CDR3 size: 15 residues. Germline V CDR1 and CDR2: KGHSH, LQKENI. CDR3 coding DNA: TGTGCCAGCTCACCTAACAGGCCCCCGAACACTGAAGCTTTCTTT. It yields the protein CASSPNRPPNTEAFF.

The chain is built from TRBV27 and TRBJ1-6, with D perhaps matching TRBD1 (5 bases). Trimming pared 6 bases from V and 8 bases from J, leaving 17 bases between. Germline V gene lookup returns CDR1 MNHEY and CDR2 SMNVEV (reference sequence). The CDR3 sequence is 15 residues long. CDR3 amino acids: CASRLRGLRDSPLHF. The CDR3 bases are TGTGCCAGCAGACTGCGGGGACTTAGGGATTCACCCCTCCACTTT.

The chain combines TRBV28 with TRBJ1-5; D is perhaps TRBD1 (5 bases). The CDR3 consists of 16 residues. From germline, CDR1 is MDHEN and CDR2 SYDVKM. The germline V and J ends were trimmed by 3 bases and 0 bases, with 12 bases remaining between them. CDR3: CASSFDGAYSNQPQHF. DNA for the CDR3: TGTGCCAGCAGTTTCGACGGGGCTTATAGCAATCAGCCCCAGCATTTT.

Comments on this clone: Different DNA sequences within this sample yield the same CDR3. The V and J genes are TRBV7-2 and TRBJ1-2; D perhaps matches TRBD1 (5 bases). The V and J ends lost 1 base and 2 bases respectively, with 5 bases between them. The CDR3 consists of 13 residues. CDR1 SGHTA and CDR2 FQGNSA come from the germline V gene. The CDR3 here is CASSLGQNYGYTF. CDR3 DNA sequence: TGTGCCAGCAGCTTAGGACAGAACTATGGCTACACCTTC.

The V and J genes are TRBV7-9 and TRBJ1-1, with D perhaps TRBD1 (6 bases). The CDR3 has 15 amino acids. V dropped 5 bases and J dropped 0 bases, with 13 bases sitting between them. Germline lookup yields CDR1 SEHNR and CDR2 FQNEAQ (reference sequence). Here the CDR3 reads CASSRPGGMNTEAFF. In DNA form, the CDR3 reads TGTGCCAGCAGCCGCCCGGGGGGCATGAACACTGAAGCTTTCTTT.